This T cell receptor beta chain was sequenced in a study of early T cells in non-severe SARS-CoV-2 infection. Study at large: RNA in bulk from unsorted whole blood was sequenced, and chains were unpaired.

In regard to this clonotype: Its antigen is currently unknown.

Points from the study as a whole: Anti-spike CD8 specificities were favored by VDJdb matching, whose results missed private and CD4 specificities.

Tagging with unique molecular identifiers was applied to individual cDNA molecules. TCRdb reprocessed the 5' RACE reads via MiXCR and lists one record per CDR3 protein. Among about 64,000 distinct CDR3 sequences listed, less than 5% were seen once. Looked up from germline, CDR1 is SGHTA and CDR2 is FQGTGA. The trim removed 5 bases at V and 8 bases at J, leaving 8 bases unmatched. The CDR3 totals 13 residues. This sequence originates from an adult who was a healthcare worker with PCR-confirmed SARS-CoV-2 infection or an uninfected control (not recorded which). Sequencing was carried out using whole blood. This chain links TRBV7-3 with TRBJ1-2, with 7 bases fitting TRBD1. The CDR3 sequence is CASSAAGGGGYTF. DNA of the CDR3: TGTGCCAGCAGCGCGGCAGGGGGAGGCGGCTACACCTTC.